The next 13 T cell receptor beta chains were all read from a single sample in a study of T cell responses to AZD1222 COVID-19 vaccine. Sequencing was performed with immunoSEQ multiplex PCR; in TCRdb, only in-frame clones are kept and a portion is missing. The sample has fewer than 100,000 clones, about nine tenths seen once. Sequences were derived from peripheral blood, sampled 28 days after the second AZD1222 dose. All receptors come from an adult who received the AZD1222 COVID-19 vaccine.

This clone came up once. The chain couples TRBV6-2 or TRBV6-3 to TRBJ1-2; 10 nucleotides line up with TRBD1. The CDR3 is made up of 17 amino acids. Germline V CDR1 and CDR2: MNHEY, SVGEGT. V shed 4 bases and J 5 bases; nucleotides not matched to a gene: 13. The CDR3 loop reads CASSSGQGTLRGYGYTF. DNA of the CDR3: TGTGCCAGCAGTTCGGGACAGGGGACTCTGCGGGGTTATGGCTACACCTTC.

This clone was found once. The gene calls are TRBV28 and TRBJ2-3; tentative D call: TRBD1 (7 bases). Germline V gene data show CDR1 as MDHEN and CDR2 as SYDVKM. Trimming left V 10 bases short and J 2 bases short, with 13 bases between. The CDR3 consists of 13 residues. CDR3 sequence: CATRDSDTDTQYF. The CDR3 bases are TGTGCCACGCGGGACAGCGACACAGATACGCAGTATTTT. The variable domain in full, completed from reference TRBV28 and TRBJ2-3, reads DVKVTQSSRYLVKRTGEKVFLECVQDMDHENMFWYRQDPGLGLRLIYFSYDVKMKEKGDIPEGYSVSREKKERFSLILESASTNQTSMYLCATRDSDTDTQYFGPGTRLTVL.

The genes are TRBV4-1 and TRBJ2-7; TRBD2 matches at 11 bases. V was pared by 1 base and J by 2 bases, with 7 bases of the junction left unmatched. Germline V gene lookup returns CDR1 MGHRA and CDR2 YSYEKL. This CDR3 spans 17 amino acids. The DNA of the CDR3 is TGCGCCAGCAGCCAAGGAGCACAACTAGCGGGAGCCTACGAGCAGTACTTC. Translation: CASSQGAQLAGAYEQYF.

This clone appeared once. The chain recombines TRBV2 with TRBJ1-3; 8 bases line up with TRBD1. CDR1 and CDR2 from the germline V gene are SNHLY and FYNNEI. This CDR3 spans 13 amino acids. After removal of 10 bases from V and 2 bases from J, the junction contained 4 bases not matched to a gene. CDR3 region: CATPTGAGNTIYF. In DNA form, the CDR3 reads TGTGCCACCCCGACAGGGGCTGGAAACACCATATATTTT.

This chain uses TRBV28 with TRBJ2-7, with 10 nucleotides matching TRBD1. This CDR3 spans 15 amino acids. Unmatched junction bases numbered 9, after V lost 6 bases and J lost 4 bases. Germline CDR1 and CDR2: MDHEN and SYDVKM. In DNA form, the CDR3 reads TGTGCCAGCAGCAAGGGGGGGACAGGGGATTACGAGCAGTACTTC. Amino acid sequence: CASSKGGTGDYEQYF.

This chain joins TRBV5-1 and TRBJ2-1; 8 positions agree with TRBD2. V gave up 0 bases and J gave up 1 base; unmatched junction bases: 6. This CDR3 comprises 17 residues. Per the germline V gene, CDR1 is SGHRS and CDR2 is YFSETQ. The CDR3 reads CASSLGTSGYSYNEQFF. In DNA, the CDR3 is TGCGCCAGCAGCTTGGGTACTAGCGGATATTCCTACAATGAGCAGTTCTTC.

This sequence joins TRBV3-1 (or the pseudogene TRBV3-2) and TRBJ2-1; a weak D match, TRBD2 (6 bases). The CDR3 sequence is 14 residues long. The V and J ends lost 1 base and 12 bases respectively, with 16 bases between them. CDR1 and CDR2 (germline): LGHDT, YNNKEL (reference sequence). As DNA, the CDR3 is TGTGCCAGCAGCCAAGCGGCTAGGGCGGGACGGCAGTTCTTC. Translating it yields CASSQAARAGRQFF.

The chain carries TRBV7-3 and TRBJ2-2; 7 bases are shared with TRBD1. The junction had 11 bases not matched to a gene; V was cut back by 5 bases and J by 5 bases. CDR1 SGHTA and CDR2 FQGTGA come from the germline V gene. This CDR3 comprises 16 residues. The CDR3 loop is CASSPSPTGPTGELFF. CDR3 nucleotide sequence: TGTGCCAGCAGCCCCTCCCCGACAGGGCCTACCGGGGAGCTGTTTTTT. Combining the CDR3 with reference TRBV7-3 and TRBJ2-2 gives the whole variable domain GAGVSQTPSNKVTEKGKYVELRCDPISGHTALYWYRQSLGQGPEFLIYFQGTGAADDSGLPNDRFFAVRPEGSVSTLKIQRTERGDSAVYLCASSPSPTGPTGELFFGEGSRLTVL.

CDR3 nucleotide sequence: TGTGCCAGCAGACTCAACACTGAAGCTTTCTTT. Translated, it gives CASRLNTEAFF. The V call is TRBV5-6, the J call TRBJ1-1; D is unclear. CDR1 and CDR2 (germline): SGHDT, YYEEEE. V was shortened by 5 bases and J by 2 bases, with 4 bases between the two germline ends. CDR3 length equals 11 residues.

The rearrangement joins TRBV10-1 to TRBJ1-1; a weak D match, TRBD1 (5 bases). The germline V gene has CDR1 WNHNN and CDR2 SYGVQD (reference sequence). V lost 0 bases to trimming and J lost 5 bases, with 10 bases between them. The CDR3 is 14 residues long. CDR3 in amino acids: CASSESGGATEAFF. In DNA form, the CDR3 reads TGCGCCAGCAGTGAGTCTGGGGGAGCAACTGAAGCTTTCTTT.

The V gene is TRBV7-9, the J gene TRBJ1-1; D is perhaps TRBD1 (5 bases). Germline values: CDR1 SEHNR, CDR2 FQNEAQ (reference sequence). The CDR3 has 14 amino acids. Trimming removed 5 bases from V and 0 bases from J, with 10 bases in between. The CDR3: CASSPDIMNTEAFF. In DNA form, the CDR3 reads TGTGCCAGCAGCCCGGACATTATGAACACTGAAGCTTTCTTT.

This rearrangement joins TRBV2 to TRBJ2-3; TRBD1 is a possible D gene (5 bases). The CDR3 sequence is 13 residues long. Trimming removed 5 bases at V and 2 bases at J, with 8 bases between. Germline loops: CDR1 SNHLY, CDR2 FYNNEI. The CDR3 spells CASSRQNTDTQYF. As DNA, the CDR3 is TGTGCCAGCAGTCGACAGAACACAGATACGCAGTATTTT.

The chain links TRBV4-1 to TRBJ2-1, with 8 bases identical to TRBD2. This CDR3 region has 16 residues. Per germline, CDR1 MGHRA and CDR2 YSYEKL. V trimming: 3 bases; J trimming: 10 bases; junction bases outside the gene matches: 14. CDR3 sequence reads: CASSQDGGALRWEQFF. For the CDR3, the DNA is TGCGCCAGCAGCCAGGACGGGGGGGCCCTTCGTTGGGAGCAGTTCTTC.